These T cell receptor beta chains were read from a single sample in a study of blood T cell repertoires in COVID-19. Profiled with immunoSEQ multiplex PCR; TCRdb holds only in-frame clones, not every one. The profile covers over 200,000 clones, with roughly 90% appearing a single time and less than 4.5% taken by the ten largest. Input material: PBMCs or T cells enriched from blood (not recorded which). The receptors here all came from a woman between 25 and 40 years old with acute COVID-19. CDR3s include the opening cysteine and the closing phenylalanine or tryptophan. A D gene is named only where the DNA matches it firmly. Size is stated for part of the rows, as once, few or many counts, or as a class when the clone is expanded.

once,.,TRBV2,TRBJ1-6,CASSGQTNSPLHF,TGTGCCAGCAGTGGTCAGACAAATTCACCCCTCCACTTT
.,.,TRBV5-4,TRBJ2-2,CASSLGQNTGELFF,TGTGCCAGCAGCTTAGGACAGAACACCGGGGAGCTGTTTTTT
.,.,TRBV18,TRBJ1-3,CASSPFRTGTSGNTIYF,TGTGCCAGCTCACCCTTTCGCACAGGGACCTCTGGAAACACCATATATTTT
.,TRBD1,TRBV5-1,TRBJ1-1,CASSLETGGHTEAFF,TGCGCCAGCAGCTTGGAGACAGGGGGCCACACTGAAGCTTTCTTT
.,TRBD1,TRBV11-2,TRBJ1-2,CASSLDRRYYTF,TGTGCCAGCAGCTTGGACAGGAGATACTACACCTTC
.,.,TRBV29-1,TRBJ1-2,CSVEYRGSYTF,TGCAGCGTTGAGTACCGGGGGAGCTACACCTTC
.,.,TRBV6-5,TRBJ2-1,CASSQRGFLGEQFF,TGTGCCAGCAGTCAGAGGGGGTTCTTGGGGGAGCAGTTCTTC
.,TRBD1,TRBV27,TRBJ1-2,CASSRGQEGGYTF,TGTGCCAGCAGCCGGGGACAGGAAGGCGGCTACACCTTC
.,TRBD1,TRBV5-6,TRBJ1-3,CASSADRMTNTIYF,TGTGCCAGCAGCGCGGACAGGATGACTAACACCATATATTTT
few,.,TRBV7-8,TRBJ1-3,CASSAQGMGSGNTIYF,TGTGCCAGCAGCGCCCAGGGTATGGGCTCTGGAAACACCATATATTTT
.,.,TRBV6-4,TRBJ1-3,CASSEDSSSGNTIYF,TGTGCCAGCAGTGAAGACAGTTCCTCTGGAAACACCATATATTTT
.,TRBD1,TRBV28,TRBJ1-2,CASSLEGQHYGYTF,TGTGCCAGCAGTTTAGAGGGACAGCACTATGGCTACACCTTC
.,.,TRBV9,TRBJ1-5,CASSVAGLGNQPQHF,TGTGCCAGCAGCGTAGCAGGGCTTGGCAATCAGCCCCAGCATTTT
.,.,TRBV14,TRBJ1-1,CASSQERRGTEAFF,TGTGCCAGCAGCCAAGAACGAAGGGGCACTGAAGCTTTCTTT
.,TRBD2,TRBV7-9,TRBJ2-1,CASSLAGLAGTFF,TGTGCCAGCAGCTTAGCCGGACTAGCGGGGACGTTCTTC
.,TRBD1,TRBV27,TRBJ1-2,CASSPPHGTGIYGYTF,TGTGCCAGCAGTCCCCCCCACGGGACAGGGATTTATGGCTACACCTTC
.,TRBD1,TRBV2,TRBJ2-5,CASPGTGGDETQYF,TGTGCCAGTCCGGGAACAGGGGGCGATGAGACCCAGTACTTC
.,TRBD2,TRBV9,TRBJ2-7,CASSVGAGGTYEQYF,TGTGCCAGCAGCGTAGGAGCGGGGGGCACCTACGAGCAGTACTTC
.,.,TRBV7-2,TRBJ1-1,CASSRDLATEAFF,TGTGCCAGCAGCCGCGATTTAGCCACTGAAGCTTTCTTT
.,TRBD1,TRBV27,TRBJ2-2,CASSAAGTGGTGELFF,TGTGCCAGCAGTGCCGCCGGGACAGGGGGTACCGGGGAGCTGTTTTTT
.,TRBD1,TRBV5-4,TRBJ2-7,CASSDRPQGYEQYF,TGTGCCAGCAGCGACCGCCCACAGGGGTACGAGCAGTACTTC
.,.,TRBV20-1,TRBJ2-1,CSAQNNEQFF,TGCAGTGCTCAGAACAATGAGCAGTTCTTC
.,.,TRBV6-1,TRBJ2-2,CASSVIPGQANTGELFF,TGTGCCAGCAGTGTAATTCCGGGACAAGCGAACACCGGGGAGCTGTTTTTT
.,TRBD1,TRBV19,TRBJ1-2,CASSGQGAFYGYTF,TGTGCCAGTTCTGGACAGGGGGCTTTCTATGGCTACACCTTC
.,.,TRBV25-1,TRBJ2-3,CASSDPNSRTSTDTQYF,TGTGCCAGCAGTGACCCCAACAGTAGAACTAGCACAGATACGCAGTATTTT
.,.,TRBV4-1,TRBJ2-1,CASSQGRGGTYNEQFF,TGCGCCAGCAGCCAAGGAAGGGGGGGGACCTACAATGAGCAGTTCTTC
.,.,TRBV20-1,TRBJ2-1,CSASNYAPGEQFF,TGCAGTGCTAGTAACTACGCTCCGGGTGAGCAGTTCTTC
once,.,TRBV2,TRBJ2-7,CASSEGRDGIYEQYF,TGTGCCAGCAGTGAAGGGCGGGACGGAATCTACGAGCAGTACTTC
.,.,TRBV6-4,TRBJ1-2,CASSDDRNYGYTF,TGTGCCAGCAGTGACGACAGAAACTATGGCTACACCTTC
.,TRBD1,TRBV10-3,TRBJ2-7,CAISVFQGEYEQYF,TGTGCCATCAGTGTTTTCCAGGGGGAATACGAGCAGTACTTC
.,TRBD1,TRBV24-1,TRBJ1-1,CATSDSRTGDTEAFF,TGTGCCACCAGTGATTCGAGGACAGGGGACACTGAAGCTTTCTTT
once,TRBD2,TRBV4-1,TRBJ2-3,CASSLGSGVTDTQYF,TGCGCCAGCAGCCTTGGTAGCGGGGTTACAGATACGCAGTATTTT
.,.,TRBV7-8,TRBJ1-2,CASSPGHRSTNYGYTF,TGTGCCAGCAGCCCAGGTCACCGGTCTACTAACTATGGCTACACCTTC
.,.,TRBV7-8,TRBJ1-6,CASSLDRQYNSPLHF,TGTGCCAGCAGCTTAGACAGGCAGTATAATTCACCCCTCCACTTT
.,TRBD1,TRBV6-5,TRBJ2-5,CASSPDRGWETQYF,TGTGCCAGCAGTCCGGACAGGGGATGGGAGACCCAGTACTTC
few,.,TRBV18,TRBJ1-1,CASSPTSGYPDTEAFF,TGTGCCAGCTCACCTACCTCAGGGTATCCGGACACTGAAGCTTTCTTT
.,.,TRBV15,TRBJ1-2,CATSRGREDRYGYTF,TGTGCCACCAGCAGAGGCAGGGAGGATCGCTATGGCTACACCTTC
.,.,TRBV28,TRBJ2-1,CASSLDGQGRDEQFF,TGTGCCAGCAGTTTAGACGGGCAGGGGAGGGATGAGCAGTTCTTC
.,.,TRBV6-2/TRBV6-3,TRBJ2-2,CASSYRGTGELFF,TGTGCCAGCAGTTACAGGGGCACCGGGGAGCTGTTTTTT
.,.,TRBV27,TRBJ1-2,CASSFIQGFNGYTF,TGTGCCAGCAGTTTCATCCAGGGATTCAACGGCTACACCTTC
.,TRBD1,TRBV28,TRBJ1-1,CASRKQGSPTEAFF,TGTGCCAGCAGGAAACAGGGGTCTCCCACTGAAGCTTTCTTT
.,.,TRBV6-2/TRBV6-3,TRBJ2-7,CASSQPGQTYEQYF,TGTGCCAGCAGCCAACCCGGACAGACCTACGAGCAGTACTTC
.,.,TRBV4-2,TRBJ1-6,CASSQDMLSSYNSPLHF,TGTGCCAGCAGCCAAGATATGCTGAGCTCCTATAATTCACCCCTCCACTTT
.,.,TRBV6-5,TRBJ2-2,CASYSSVTGELFF,TGTGCCAGCTATAGCTCGGTCACCGGGGAGCTGTTTTTT
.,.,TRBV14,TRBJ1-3,CASSPGQYSGNTIYF,TGTGCCAGCAGCCCAGGACAGTACTCTGGAAACACCATATATTTT
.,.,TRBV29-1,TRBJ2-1,CSVPHERGSSYNEQFF,TGCAGCGTCCCCCATGAAAGGGGTAGCTCCTACAATGAGCAGTTCTTC
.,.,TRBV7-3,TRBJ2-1,CASSSRGSSYNEQFF,TGTGCCAGCAGCTCTAGGGGTTCCTCCTACAATGAGCAGTTCTTC
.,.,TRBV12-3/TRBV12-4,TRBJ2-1,CASTGGFDNEQFF,TGTGCCAGCACTGGGGGGTTTGACAATGAGCAGTTCTTC
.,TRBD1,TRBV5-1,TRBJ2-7,CASSTGDSPSYEQYF,TGCGCCAGCAGCACCGGGGACAGCCCGTCCTACGAGCAGTACTTC
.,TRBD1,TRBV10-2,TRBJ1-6,CASFGQVASPLHF,TGCGCCAGCTTCGGACAGGTGGCTTCACCCCTCCACTTT
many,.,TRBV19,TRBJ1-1,CASWDFQGVDTEAFF,TGTGCCAGTTGGGACTTTCAGGGTGTGGACACTGAAGCTTTCTTT
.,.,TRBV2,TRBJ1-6,CASKDDSNSPLHF,TGTGCCAGCAAAGACGACAGTAATTCACCCCTCCACTTT